Here is one TCR beta chain with its context. A clone one base away is much larger, so this may be a read error. TCRdb itself ran the PCR reads through MiXCR, one entry per CDR3 protein. The data contain more than 450,000 distinct CDR3 sequences, about 26% of them singletons. This entry belongs to a study of molecular identifiers for immune sequencing clone quantification. This CDR3 has 12 amino acids. Per the germline V gene, CDR1 is SQVTM and CDR2 is ANQGSEA. The clonotype was recovered from a human donor in good health. Some libraries in this study had Jurkat cell RNA spiked in. V and J are TRBV29-1 and TRBJ1-1; D not certain. The sample taken for sequencing was naive CD8+ T cells from blood, with Jurkat cell RNA spiked in. Subset in this sample: FACS-sorted CD8+CD4-CCR7+CD45RA+ naive T cells. CDR3 sequence: CSAVPQNTEAVF. The CDR3, as DNA: TGCAGCGCAGTCCCGCAGAACACTGAAGCTGTCTTT.